Below, 22 T cell receptor beta chains from the same sample are listed, as sequenced in a study of shared clonotypes between healthy human individuals. TCRdb's table, derived via immunoSEQ multiplex PCR, lists solely in-frame clones and lacks some. Seen here are some 2.4 million clones, 90% to 95% observed once, and the top ten hold 0.35% to 0.45%. Sequencing input: naive CD4+ T cells from PBMCs. The subset denotes: CD45RA+ positively selected. These TCRs come from a young man in good health. Some clones in this sample may be carry-over from other donors' samples.

V and J are TRBV28 and TRBJ2-7, with D perhaps matching TRBD1 or TRBD2 (6 bases each). Trimming pared 5 bases from V and 2 bases from J, leaving 16 bases between. The CDR3 contains 15 residues. From germline, CDR1 is MDHEN and CDR2 SYDVKM. CDR3 residues: CASSPGGTKTYEQYF. The CDR3 DNA is TGTGCCAGCAGTCCAGGCGGGACAAAGACCTACGAGCAGTACTTC. Full variable domain (outside the CDR3, taken from reference TRBV28 and TRBJ2-7): DVKVTQSSRYLVKRTGEKVFLECVQDMDHENMFWYRQDPGLGLRLIYFSYDVKMKEKGDIPEGYSVSREKKERFSLILESASTNQTSMYLCASSPGGTKTYEQYFGPGTRLTVT.

The gene calls are TRBV19 and TRBJ1-5; 8 bases fit TRBD1. Per the germline V gene, CDR1 is LNHDA and CDR2 is SQIVND (reference sequence). V shed 5 bases, J shed 5 bases, and the junction held 8 bases outside the gene matches. The CDR3 sequence is 15 residues long. DNA for the CDR3: TGTGCCAGTAGTCAGGGACAGGTGGGGGATCAGCCCCAGCATTTT. As protein: CASSQGQVGDQPQHF.

This rearrangement joins TRBV4-2 to TRBJ2-7; 7 nucleotides match TRBD2. CDR3 size: 14 residues. Per the germline V gene, CDR1 is LGHNA and CDR2 is YNFKEQ. With V trimmed by 4 bases and J by 4 bases, 7 bases remained unmatched. CDR3 coding DNA: TGTGCCAGCAGCCGGGAGAGCGGGAAGTACGAGCAGTACTTC. Residues: CASSRESGKYEQYF.

The genes are TRBV15 and TRBJ2-7, with TRBD2 as a possible D gene (5 bases). The V and J ends lost 0 bases and 11 bases respectively, with 14 bases between them. There are 13 residues in the CDR3. Per the germline V gene, CDR1 is LNHNV and CDR2 is YYDKDF (reference sequence). CDR3 in amino acids: CATSRERAGWEYF. As DNA, the CDR3 is TGTGCCACCAGCAGAGAGAGGGCGGGTTGGGAGTACTTC.

In regard to this clone: One end of the junction varies from germline; a read error may be responsible. Other DNA sequences in the same sample also yield this CDR3. The V gene is TRBV7-8, the J gene TRBJ1-2; D gene unclear. There are 14 residues in the CDR3. Germline lookup yields CDR1 SGHVS and CDR2 FQNEAQ. The CDR3 DNA sequence: TGTGCCAGCAGCCTAGCGGGCTCTAACTATGGCTACACCTTC. Protein sequence: CASSLAGSNYGYTF.

The chain uses TRBV19 and TRBJ2-7; TRBD2 agrees at 7 bases. With V trimmed by 3 bases and J by 6 bases, 8 bases remained unmatched. The CDR3 runs 14 residues. Germline-derived CDR1 and CDR2 are LNHDA and SQIVND (reference sequence). CDR3 DNA: TGTGCCAGTAGTATCGCTAGCGGCGTGGGCGAGCAGTACTTC. Encoded protein: CASSIASGVGEQYF.

J is TRBJ2-6 and V is TRBV11-2, with D perhaps matching TRBD1 (6 bases). This CDR3 region has 18 residues. Germline V lookup: CDR1 SGHAT, CDR2 FQNNGV. V lost 5 bases, J lost 1 base, and 18 bases lay in between. The CDR3: CASSLTGLGSSGANVLTF. The CDR3 region has the DNA TGTGCCAGCAGCCTAACAGGGCTCGGGTCGTCTGGGGCCAACGTCCTGACTTTC.

The chain uses TRBV2 and TRBJ2-3; perhaps D is TRBD1 or TRBD2 (5 bases each). Germline V gene sequence: CDR1 SNHLY, CDR2 FYNNEI. Trimming took 8 bases from V and 1 from J, leaving 13 bases between them. The length of the CDR3 is 14 residues. The CDR3 DNA reads TGTGCCAGCGGCCGTTGGGGACGCACAGATACGCAGTATTTT. It specifies CASGRWGRTDTQYF.

The chain uses TRBV29-1 and TRBJ2-3; possible D gene TRBD1, 6 bases. V was shortened by 6 bases and J by 3 bases, with 13 bases between the two germline ends. Germline-derived CDR1 and CDR2 are SQVTM and ANQGSEA. The CDR3 runs 13 residues. This CDR3 reads CSVTGRGTDTQYF. CDR3 coding DNA: TGCAGCGTCACGGGCAGGGGAACAGATACGCAGTATTTT.

This clone was picked up one time. The chain is built from TRBV5-1 and TRBJ1-3, with D perhaps matching TRBD1 (5 bases). The CDR3 totals 15 residues. Deletions cut 1 base from V and 2 bases from J, with 10 bases between. The V gene's germline CDR1 is SGHRS and CDR2 YFSETQ. CDR3 coding DNA: TGCGCCAGCAGCTTGATCTCAGGGACTGGAAACACCATATATTTT. Protein: CASSLISGTGNTIYF.

This clone is a singleton in its sample. The chain uses TRBV10-2 and TRBJ2-2, with 9 bases that match TRBD2. Germline assignment: CDR1 WSHSY and CDR2 SAAADI. There are 15 residues in the CDR3. Trimming removed 6 bases from V and 4 bases from J; junction bases left unmatched: 6. CDR3 amino acids: CASSLTSGVTGELFF. Here the CDR3 DNA reads TGCGCCAGCAGCTTGACTAGCGGTGTCACCGGGGAGCTGTTTTTT.

This clone showed up just once. This chain connects TRBV6-1 to TRBJ1-5; no clear D gene. Trimming pared 1 base from V and 0 bases from J, leaving 7 bases between. Germline CDR1 reads MNHNS; CDR2 reads SASEGT. The CDR3 length is 15 residues. DNA for the CDR3: TGTGCCAGCAGTGAAGAACAGTATAGCAATCAGCCCCAGCATTTT. It codes for CASSEEQYSNQPQHF.

As regards this clone: This same CDR3 is encoded by further DNA sequences in the sample. The chain links TRBV28 to TRBJ2-7, with D maybe TRBD2 (5 bases). The length of the CDR3 is 12 residues. V gave up 4 bases and J gave up 4 bases, with 8 bases separating them. Germline V CDR1 and CDR2: MDHEN, SYDVKM. For the CDR3, the DNA is TGTGCCAGCAGTTCGAGGGAATACGAGCAGTACTTC. This gives the protein CASSSREYEQYF. Supplemented by reference TRBV28 and TRBJ2-7, the full variable domain reads DVKVTQSSRYLVKRTGEKVFLECVQDMDHENMFWYRQDPGLGLRLIYFSYDVKMKEKGDIPEGYSVSREKKERFSLILESASTNQTSMYLCASSSREYEQYFGPGTRLTVT.

The CDR3 reads CASSYGTGGNTGELFF. The DNA for the CDR3 is TGTGCCAGCAGTTATGGGACAGGGGGAAACACCGGGGAGCTGTTTTTT. The J gene is TRBJ2-2, the V gene TRBV2; 11 nucleotides line up with TRBD1. The CDR3 extends over 16 amino acids. Germline lookup yields CDR1 SNHLY and CDR2 FYNNEI. The V gene end was trimmed by 5 bases and the J gene end by 2 bases; junction bases not matched to a gene: 4.

The chain recombines TRBV5-6 with TRBJ2-5; TRBD1 might be the D (5 bases). The germline CDR1 and CDR2 sequences are SGHDT and YYEEEE. Between the trimmed V and J ends, which lost 4 bases and 6 bases, there was a span of 25 bases. This CDR3 is built from 17 residues. CDR3 sequence reads: CASSPAYRIDAKQTQYF. Here the CDR3 DNA reads TGTGCCAGCAGCCCTGCTTACAGGATCGATGCCAAGCAGACCCAGTACTTC.

The V gene is TRBV28, the J gene TRBJ2-3; D ambiguous. The V end was cut by 6 bases, the J end by 5 bases, with 9 bases between. The CDR3 is made up of 12 amino acids. Germline values: CDR1 MDHEN, CDR2 SYDVKM. DNA for the CDR3: TGTGCCAGCAGCCGGGTCGTAGATACGCAGTATTTT. This encodes CASSRVVDTQYF.

V is TRBV7-9 and J is TRBJ1-2, with D possibly matching TRBD1 (5 bases). V was clipped by 5 bases and J by 4 bases, with 23 bases between them. The germline V gene encodes CDR1 SEHNR and CDR2 FQNEAQ (reference sequence). The CDR3 totals 17 residues. DNA for the CDR3: TGTGCCAGCAGCCGGAACGGCGGGACTTTGGGGGGCTATGGCTACACCTTC. Translation: CASSRNGGTLGGYGYTF.

Concerning this clone itself: This sample includes further DNA sequences coding for the same CDR3. The V and J genes are TRBV5-1 and TRBJ1-2, with unresolved D. Trimming pared 0 bases from V and 4 bases from J, leaving 7 bases between. The CDR3 loop spans 13 amino acids. Germline loops: CDR1 SGHRS, CDR2 YFSETQ. This CDR3 is CASSLADAYGYTF. CDR3 coding DNA: TGCGCCAGCAGCTTGGCGGACGCCTATGGCTACACCTTC.

The V call is TRBV28, the J call TRBJ2-3, with unresolved D. V was pared by 1 base and J by 2 bases, with 4 bases between. The CDR3 runs 13 residues. The germline V gene encodes CDR1 MDHEN and CDR2 SYDVKM. CDR3 nucleotide sequence: TGTGCCAGCAGTTTATCCGCCACAGATACGCAGTATTTT. Protein sequence: CASSLSATDTQYF.

For the CDR3, the DNA is TGTGCCAGCAGTGGAAGGGGACTAGCCGGTAGCACAGATACGCAGTATTTT. It encodes CASSGRGLAGSTDTQYF. V and J are TRBV2 and TRBJ2-3; 9 bases fit TRBD2. With V trimmed by 4 bases and J by 0 bases, 8 bases remained unmatched. The CDR3 is 17 amino acids. Germline V gene lookup returns CDR1 SNHLY and CDR2 FYNNEI.

The gene calls are TRBV5-1 and TRBJ2-2, with D perhaps TRBD1 (6 bases). V was cut by 3 bases and J by 0 bases, with 15 bases left in between. The length of the CDR3 is 17 residues. Germline V lookup: CDR1 SGHRS, CDR2 YFSETQ. CDR3 loop: CASSSNVGQSNTGELFF. CDR3 DNA: TGCGCCAGCAGCTCTAACGTAGGACAGTCGAACACCGGGGAGCTGTTTTTT.

The chain is built from TRBV29-1 and TRBJ2-2; a weak D match, TRBD1 (5 bases). Germline-derived CDR1 and CDR2 are SQVTM and ANQGSEA. Between the trimmed V and J ends, which lost 7 bases and 7 bases, there was a span of 19 bases. The CDR3 has 14 residues. The CDR3 region has the DNA TGCAGCGCTGCCACACGACCCGACAGCGGGGAGCTGTTTTTT. It codes for CSAATRPDSGELFF.